Below, one T cell receptor beta chain is given with its context. The antigen it recognizes is unknown. Base-call qualities are not available, and no considerably larger clone is one nucleotide away. The CDR3 goes from the cysteine to the phenylalanine over 14 residues. The sequence is cut down to CDR3 DNA, 42 bases in frame from base 1. From the germline V gene, CDR1 is SGDLS and CDR2 is YYNGEE. The junction shows trimming of 2 bases on V and 3 bases on J, and the gene matches do not reach 1 base of it. This sample stems from a study of cytomegalovirus exposure and HLA in healthy donors (dated by TCRdb to about 2017). In the study overall: According to a later analysis, one platform produced both the roughly 110 validation repertoires and the roughly 660 repertoires of the first cohort. The study aimed to test whether signatures of past pathogen exposure could be identified by cataloging public T cell receptors. Along with the approximately 700-subject first cohort, a separate validation cohort of over a hundred different subjects was used. To predict cytomegalovirus infection status, the study brought together high-throughput TCR immunosequencing, statistical association of individual TCRs with disease status, and machine learning. Study-wide conclusions, independent of this receptor: The authors suggested that the approach could potentially be extended to other disease states and immunological phenotypes. In a later analysis, TCRs clustered in the first cohort were found to also tend to co-occur in the roughly 120 validation repertoires, with approximately 93% of cluster scores above 0. A total of around 150 TCR beta chains were listed by the study as associated with cytomegalovirus. Most TCR sequences were seen in very few donors, while some public TCRs were found in many individuals. A few of the identified cytomegalovirus-associated TCR beta chains were confirmed in vitro to be specific for cytomegalovirus antigens. The classifier was reported to diagnose cytomegalovirus status with high specificity and sensitivity in both the original cohort and the validation cohort. The validation cohort had no HLA typing available for a later analysis, so co-occurrence within that cohort was assessed over all 120 repertoires.

Separate from the approximately 700-subject first cohort, the validation cohort of about 120 subjects was the group to which the donors belonged. Library construction relied on the immunoSEQ multiplex PCR assay. The authors' pipeline ran thus. To diagnose cytomegalovirus status from the catalog of TCR beta chain sequences, a statistical classification framework was built. TCRdb limited this immuneACCESS table to in-frame rearrangements with V and J called. A share of clones is missing; checked studies link under half to unresolved V genes, and the rest is unexplained. The V and J calls and clone size are taken from that table; D and trimming were inferred from the DNA. The sample table contains about 100,000 clones; only one count was recorded for about 85% of them. 3% of the sample is taken by the ten largest.

This receptor was identified in a woman between 18 and 29 years old in good health and CMV-seronegative. Sequenced sample: PBMCs. The V gene is TRBV9 and the J gene is TRBJ2-7; 11 central nucleotides agree with TRBD2. The CDR3 region has the sequence CASSVGTSGYEQYF. The nucleotides are TGTGCCAGCAGCGTCGGGACTAGCGGCTACGAGCAGTACTTC. With all but the CDR3 taken from the reference TRBV9 and TRBJ2-7 genes, the full variable domain is: DSGVTQTPKHLITATGQRVTLRCSPRSGDLSVYWYQQSLDQGLQFLIQYYNGEERAKGNILERFSAQQFPDLHSELNLSSLELGDSALYFCASSVGTSGYEQYFGPGTRLTVT.